The clone carrying this T cell receptor beta chain has a handful of counts. The antigen is unknown. A single base separates this from a much larger clone, so it may be a read error. The sample originates from a study of regulatory T cells in long-lasting Graves disease. General study points: Persistent-disease Graves' patients showed less TCR diversity than new cases.

The germline V gene has CDR1 SNHLY and CDR2 FYNNEI. This CDR3 comprises 15 residues. Through Arm-PCR of CDR3 regions and iRepertoire HTBI primers, TCR beta libraries were built. From the multiplex PCR reads, TCRdb called clonotypes with MiXCR, one entry per CDR3 protein. The sample carries about 460,000 distinct CDR3 sequences, 22% recorded once. Stated time point: persistent/refractory GD, antithyroid drugs over 5 years with positive TRAb. RNA extracted from PBMCs served as the sequencing template. The rearrangement uses TRBV2 and TRBJ1-4; TRBD1 matches at 9 bases. Material: peripheral blood mononuclear cells (PBMCs), obtained when the disease was refractory, from a patient treated with antithyroid drugs. This clonotype originated in a female donor with Graves disease. The DNA of the CDR3 is TGTGCCGGCAGTGGACAGGGGACACCTAATGAAAAACTGTTTTTT. Protein: CAGSGQGTPNEKLFF. The complete variable domain, with remaining parts taken from reference TRBV2 and TRBJ1-4, reads EPEVTQTPSHQVTQMGQEVILRCVPISNHLYFYWYRQILGQKVEFLVSFYNNEISEKSEIFDDQFSVERPDGSNFTLKIRSTKLEDSAMYFCAGSGQGTPNEKLFFGSGTQLSVL.